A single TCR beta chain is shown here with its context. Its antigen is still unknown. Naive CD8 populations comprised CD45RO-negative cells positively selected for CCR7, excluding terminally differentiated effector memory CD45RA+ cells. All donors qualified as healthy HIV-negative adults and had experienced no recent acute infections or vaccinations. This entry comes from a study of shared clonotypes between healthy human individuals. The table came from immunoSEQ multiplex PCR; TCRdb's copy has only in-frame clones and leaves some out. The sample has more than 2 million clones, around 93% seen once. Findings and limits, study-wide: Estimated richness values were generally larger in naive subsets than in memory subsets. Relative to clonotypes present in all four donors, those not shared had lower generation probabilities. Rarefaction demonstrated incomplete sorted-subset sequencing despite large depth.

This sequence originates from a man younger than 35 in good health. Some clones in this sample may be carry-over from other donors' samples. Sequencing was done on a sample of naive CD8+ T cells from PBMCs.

The CDR3 DNA follows: TGTGCCAGCAGCCAAGTGGACAATGAGCAGTTCTTC. Translating gives CASSQVDNEQFF. The chain links TRBV14 to TRBJ2-1; D is unclear. CDR3 size: 12 residues. CDR1 SGHDN and CDR2 FVKESK come from the germline V gene. The ends were cut back, 1 base at V and 5 bases at J, with 3 bases in the middle.